These T cell receptor beta chains were read from a single sample in a study of blood T cell repertoires in COVID-19. Sequenced by immunoSEQ multiplex PCR; TCRdb stores in-frame clones only, minus some. This table has just over 650,000 clones, 85% to 90% appearing once. Input material: peripheral blood. Receptors originate from a young woman with acute or convalescent COVID-19. CDR3s include the opening cysteine and the closing phenylalanine or tryptophan. D genes are given only for firm matches. Clone size is given for some rows only: seen once, a few or many times, or a class if the clone is expanded.

cdr3_aa: CASHIRFSGNTIYF
cdr3_nt: TGTGCCAGCCACATCAGATTCTCTGGAAACACCATATATTTT
v_call: TRBV2
clone_size: once
j_call: TRBJ1-3
d_call: NA

cdr3_aa: CASSVQFLYEQYF
cdr3_nt: TGTGCCAGTAGTGTCCAGTTTCTCTACGAGCAGTACTTC
v_call: TRBV19
clone_size: NA
j_call: TRBJ2-7
d_call: NA

cdr3_aa: CASSQVIGGKNIQYF
cdr3_nt: TGCGCCAGCAGCCAAGTTATCGGGGGCAAAAACATTCAGTACTTC
v_call: TRBV4-3
clone_size: NA
j_call: TRBJ2-4
d_call: NA

cdr3_aa: CASSTSGFDQPQHF
cdr3_nt: TGTGCCAGCAGCACATCAGGGTTTGATCAGCCCCAGCATTTT
v_call: TRBV7-9
clone_size: NA
j_call: TRBJ1-5
d_call: NA

cdr3_aa: CASNSGGHYYGYTF
cdr3_nt: TGTGCCAGCAACTCGGGGGGCCACTACTATGGCTACACCTTC
v_call: TRBV7-9
clone_size: once
j_call: TRBJ1-2
d_call: NA

cdr3_aa: CASSLTYYEQYF
cdr3_nt: TGTGCCAGCAGTTTGACTTATTACGAGCAGTACTTC
v_call: TRBV6-2/TRBV6-3
clone_size: NA
j_call: TRBJ2-7
d_call: NA

cdr3_aa: CSVEGTGVGTEAFF
cdr3_nt: TGCAGCGTTGAAGGCACAGGGGTGGGAACTGAAGCTTTCTTT
v_call: TRBV29-1
clone_size: NA
j_call: TRBJ1-1
d_call: TRBD1

cdr3_aa: CATSYRDSVFPQHF
cdr3_nt: TGTGCCACCAGCTACCGGGACAGCGTCTTTCCCCAGCATTTT
v_call: TRBV15
clone_size: NA
j_call: TRBJ1-5
d_call: TRBD1

cdr3_aa: CASSSPGSDAFF
cdr3_nt: TGCGCCAGCAGCTCCCCAGGGTCGGACGCTTTCTTT
v_call: TRBV5-1
clone_size: NA
j_call: TRBJ1-1
d_call: NA

cdr3_aa: CASSLQGSVDTQYF
cdr3_nt: TGTGCCAGCAGTCTACAGGGGTCTGTAGATACGCAGTATTTT
v_call: TRBV27
clone_size: NA
j_call: TRBJ2-3
d_call: TRBD1

cdr3_aa: CASGSGQGNTEAFF
cdr3_nt: TGTGCTAGTGGTTCGGGACAGGGGAACACTGAAGCTTTCTTT
v_call: TRBV12-5
clone_size: NA
j_call: TRBJ1-1
d_call: TRBD1

cdr3_aa: CASSKGNRADTIYF
cdr3_nt: TGTGCCAGCAGCAAAGGGAACAGGGCTGACACCATATATTTT
v_call: TRBV21-1
clone_size: NA
j_call: TRBJ1-3
d_call: NA

cdr3_aa: CASSVRDNSNQPQHF
cdr3_nt: TGTGCCAGCAGTGTCCGGGACAATAGCAATCAGCCCCAGCATTTT
v_call: TRBV2
clone_size: NA
j_call: TRBJ1-5
d_call: NA

cdr3_aa: CASTRGDRGPSGNTIYF
cdr3_nt: TGTGCCAGCACCAGGGGGGACAGGGGGCCCTCTGGAAACACCATATATTTT
v_call: TRBV9
clone_size: NA
j_call: TRBJ1-3
d_call: TRBD1

cdr3_aa: CASSLGQGAGNTEAFF
cdr3_nt: TGCGCCAGCAGCCTGGGACAGGGGGCTGGAAACACTGAAGCTTTCTTT
v_call: TRBV5-1
clone_size: few
j_call: TRBJ1-1
d_call: TRBD1

cdr3_aa: CASSWTGNSYEQYF
cdr3_nt: TGTGCCAGCAGTTGGACAGGGAACTCCTACGAGCAGTACTTC
v_call: TRBV28
clone_size: NA
j_call: TRBJ2-7
d_call: TRBD1

cdr3_aa: CASRDRGRRGVTQYF
cdr3_nt: TGTGCCAGCCGGGACAGGGGGCGGCGTGGGGTGACCCAGTACTTC
v_call: TRBV2
clone_size: NA
j_call: TRBJ2-5
d_call: TRBD1

cdr3_aa: CASSRGSVPSNTEAFF
cdr3_nt: TGTGCCAGCAGTCGGGGATCTGTACCCTCGAACACTGAAGCTTTCTTT
v_call: TRBV5-5
clone_size: NA
j_call: TRBJ1-1
d_call: NA

cdr3_aa: CASSVAGGPGYGYTF
cdr3_nt: TGTGCCAGCAGCGTAGCCGGGGGACCAGGCTATGGCTACACCTTC
v_call: TRBV9
clone_size: NA
j_call: TRBJ1-2
d_call: NA

cdr3_aa: CASSSLGQGEGLTEAFF
cdr3_nt: TGTGCCAGCAGCTCATTAGGACAGGGCGAAGGCCTCACTGAAGCTTTCTTT
v_call: TRBV5-6
clone_size: NA
j_call: TRBJ1-1
d_call: TRBD1

cdr3_aa: CASSDLAAGAGELFF
cdr3_nt: TGTGCCAGCAGTGACTTAGCGGCGGGGGCCGGGGAGCTGTTTTTT
v_call: TRBV25-1
clone_size: once
j_call: TRBJ2-2
d_call: TRBD2

cdr3_aa: CASSELPGRSPLHF
cdr3_nt: TGTGCCAGCAGTGAACTGCCAGGGCGATCACCCCTCCACTTT
v_call: TRBV2
clone_size: NA
j_call: TRBJ1-6
d_call: NA

cdr3_aa: CASSPYSF
cdr3_nt: TGTGCCAGCAGTCCCTATTCCTTT
v_call: TRBV12-3/TRBV12-4
clone_size: NA
j_call: TRBJ1-3
d_call: NA

cdr3_aa: CASSYQAAGGYTF
cdr3_nt: TGTGCCAGCAGTTACCAGGCGGCGGGCGGCTACACCTTC
v_call: TRBV6-5
clone_size: NA
j_call: TRBJ1-2
d_call: NA

cdr3_aa: CASRILSRQNSNQPQHF
cdr3_nt: TGTGCCAGTAGGATCCTCAGCCGACAGAACAGCAATCAGCCCCAGCATTTT
v_call: TRBV19
clone_size: NA
j_call: TRBJ1-5
d_call: NA

cdr3_aa: CARSPPPTGGRDQPQHF
cdr3_nt: TGTGCCAGAAGCCCCCCGCCCACAGGGGGCAGGGATCAGCCCCAGCATTTT
v_call: TRBV5-3
clone_size: NA
j_call: TRBJ1-5
d_call: TRBD1

cdr3_aa: CAISEQGANSPLHF
cdr3_nt: TGTGCCATCAGTGAACAGGGGGCTAATTCACCCCTCCACTTT
v_call: TRBV10-3
clone_size: NA
j_call: TRBJ1-6
d_call: TRBD1

cdr3_aa: CSVEWVAEQYF
cdr3_nt: TGCAGCGTTGAATGGGTAGCCGAGCAGTACTTC
v_call: TRBV29-1
clone_size: NA
j_call: TRBJ2-7
d_call: NA

cdr3_aa: CASSSPTGLHF
cdr3_nt: TGTGCCAGCAGCTCCCCTACGGGCCTCCACTTT
v_call: TRBV7-9
clone_size: few
j_call: TRBJ1-6
d_call: NA

cdr3_aa: CASSQGFGSNSPLHF
cdr3_nt: TGCGCCAGCAGCCAAGGTTTCGGTTCGAATTCACCCCTCCACTTT
v_call: TRBV4-3
clone_size: once
j_call: TRBJ1-6
d_call: NA

cdr3_aa: CASSLAFFGGLDEQYF
cdr3_nt: TGTGCCAGCAGCTTAGCGTTTTTTGGGGGCCTGGACGAGCAGTACTTC
v_call: TRBV11-1
clone_size: NA
j_call: TRBJ2-7
d_call: NA

cdr3_aa: CSAGAVQETQYF
cdr3_nt: TGCAGCGCTGGCGCGGTGCAAGAGACCCAGTACTTC
v_call: TRBV29-1
clone_size: NA
j_call: TRBJ2-5
d_call: NA

cdr3_aa: CASGPGTYGYGYTF
cdr3_nt: TGTGCTAGTGGCCCGGGGACATACGGCTATGGCTACACCTTC
v_call: TRBV12-5
clone_size: NA
j_call: TRBJ1-2
d_call: NA

cdr3_aa: CASSYGPLEGYTF
cdr3_nt: TGTGCCAGCAGTTATGGCCCTTTGGAGGGCTACACCTTC
v_call: TRBV7-2
clone_size: NA
j_call: TRBJ1-2
d_call: NA

cdr3_aa: CASRKQTGLETEAFF
cdr3_nt: TGTGCCAGCAGAAAACAGACAGGCCTGGAGACTGAAGCTTTCTTT
v_call: TRBV2
clone_size: NA
j_call: TRBJ1-1
d_call: NA

cdr3_aa: CASSSSGGAMYEQYF
cdr3_nt: TGTGCCAGCAGTTCCTCTGGGGGGGCTATGTACGAGCAGTACTTC
v_call: TRBV6-2/TRBV6-3
clone_size: once
j_call: TRBJ2-7
d_call: NA

cdr3_aa: CASSQDLYEEFEAFF
cdr3_nt: TGCGCCAGCAGCCAAGATCTTTACGAAGAGTTTGAAGCTTTCTTT
v_call: TRBV4-3
clone_size: NA
j_call: TRBJ1-1
d_call: NA

cdr3_aa: CASSPPTGYTNTGELFF
cdr3_nt: TGTGCCAGCAGCCCGCCCACAGGGTATACAAACACCGGGGAGCTGTTTTTT
v_call: TRBV9
clone_size: NA
j_call: TRBJ2-2
d_call: NA

cdr3_aa: CAWIAGPRTSNTGELFF
cdr3_nt: TGTGCCTGGATCGCAGGGCCAAGAACTTCGAACACCGGGGAGCTGTTTTTT
v_call: TRBV30
clone_size: NA
j_call: TRBJ2-2
d_call: NA

cdr3_aa: CASSLNPAGAYYNEQFF
cdr3_nt: TGTGCCAGCAGCTTAAACCCAGCGGGGGCTTACTACAATGAGCAGTTCTTC
v_call: TRBV7-2
clone_size: NA
j_call: TRBJ2-1
d_call: TRBD2

cdr3_aa: CASSSDMGGFNWHF
cdr3_nt: TGTGCCAGCAGTTCGGATATGGGAGGGTTTAATTGGCATTTT
v_call: TRBV27
clone_size: NA
j_call: TRBJ1-5
d_call: NA

cdr3_aa: CASSSQAVSTDTQYF
cdr3_nt: TGTGCCAGCAGTTCCCAAGCGGTGAGCACAGATACGCAGTATTTT
v_call: TRBV28
clone_size: NA
j_call: TRBJ2-3
d_call: NA

cdr3_aa: CASSLVGGDYNEQFF
cdr3_nt: TGTGCCAGCAGCTTAGTCGGGGGGGACTACAATGAGCAGTTCTTC
v_call: TRBV7-2
clone_size: NA
j_call: TRBJ2-1
d_call: TRBD2

cdr3_aa: CASSPRDRSYNSPLHF
cdr3_nt: TGTGCCAGCAGCCCTCGGGACAGGTCATACAATTCACCCCTCCACTTT
v_call: TRBV9
clone_size: few
j_call: TRBJ1-6
d_call: TRBD1

cdr3_aa: CSVGRGGVSTEAFF
cdr3_nt: TGCAGCGTCGGTCGGGGTGGGGTAAGCACTGAAGCTTTCTTT
v_call: TRBV29-1
clone_size: NA
j_call: TRBJ1-1
d_call: NA

cdr3_aa: CASSYGGKGPQHF
cdr3_nt: TGTGCCAGCAGTTATGGAGGTAAGGGGCCCCAGCATTTT
v_call: TRBV6-2/TRBV6-3
clone_size: NA
j_call: TRBJ1-5
d_call: NA

cdr3_aa: CASSPLTGVGNTIYF
cdr3_nt: TGTGCCAGCAGTCCTCTTACAGGGGTGGGAAACACCATATATTTT
v_call: TRBV6-5
clone_size: NA
j_call: TRBJ1-3
d_call: TRBD1

cdr3_aa: CASALGTGDWGYTF
cdr3_nt: TGTGCTAGTGCCCTGGGGACAGGGGATTGGGGCTACACCTTC
v_call: TRBV12-5
clone_size: NA
j_call: TRBJ1-2
d_call: TRBD1